The rows below give T cell receptor beta chains drawn from one sample of a study of T cell responses to AZD1222 COVID-19 vaccine. This table comes from immunoSEQ multiplex PCR, and its TCRdb copy is limited to in-frame clones, with some not included. The table lists 130,000 to 150,000 clones, 75% to 95% of them singletons. The sequences come from peripheral blood, collected on day 0 of MenACWY control vaccination. The receptor set was obtained from an adult in good health. Both conserved end residues are part of each CDR3. The D gene is left open where the match is weak.

V	D	length	J	DNA	CDR3
TRBV28	-	14	TRBJ2-1	TGTGCCAGCAGACCCGGCCTAGCTGTCAATGAGCAGTTCTTC	CASRPGLAVNEQFF
TRBV5-8	TRBD1	13	TRBJ1-5	TGTGCCAGCAGCCGACAGGGCGTTCAGCCCCAGCATTTT	CASSRQGVQPQHF
TRBV30	-	14	TRBJ2-5	TGTGCCTGGAGTGTACGGGCAGATCGAGAGACCCAGTACTTC	CAWSVRADRETQYF
TRBV9	TRBD2	17	TRBJ2-1	TGTGCCAGCAGTGCCGGACCGGGGGGGCCAGTGAACAATGAGCAGTTCTTC	CASSAGPGGPVNNEQFF
TRBV9	TRBD1	15	TRBJ2-7	TGTGCCAGCAGCCCCCGACAGGGGAGCTCCTACGAGCAGTACTTC	CASSPRQGSSYEQYF
TRBV7-9	TRBD1	15	TRBJ1-2	TGTGCCAGCAGCTTAGCATCGACAGGGGGACTTGGCTACACCTTC	CASSLASTGGLGYTF
TRBV12-3/TRBV12-4	-	11	TRBJ2-3	TGTGCCAGCAGCATCACAGATACGCAGTATTTT	CASSITDTQYF
TRBV10-3	-	16	TRBJ1-3	TGTGCCTCCCGGGACCCAGGGGTGAGCTCTGGAAACACCATATATTTT	CASRDPGVSSGNTIYF
TRBV2	TRBD2	14	TRBJ2-3	TGTGCCAGCAACGGACTAGGCGGTGCAGATACGCAGTATTTT	CASNGLGGADTQYF
TRBV19	-	14	TRBJ1-1	TGTGCCAGTAGTAGGGGGGACATCTCCACTGAAGCTTTCTTT	CASSRGDISTEAFF
TRBV7-6	-	10	TRBJ2-7	TGTGCCAGCAGCTTTTACGAGCAGTACTTC	CASSFYEQYF
TRBV30	TRBD1	15	TRBJ1-1	TGTGCCTGGACTAAGCTTAACAGGGGGCGAATCTCAGCTTTCTTT	CAWTKLNRGRISAFF
TRBV5-5	-	15	TRBJ1-1	TGTGCCAGCAGCTTGGCGGGGGTCACGAACACTGAAGCTTTCTTT	CASSLAGVTNTEAFF